This passage covers 8 T cell receptor beta chains from one sample sequenced in a study of regulatory T cells in long-lasting Graves disease. Stated time point: newly diagnosed GD, antithyroid drugs for less than 3 months. The TCR library used RNA extracted from PBMCs. Researchers made TCR beta libraries by using iRepertoire HTBI primers and running Arm-PCR on CDR3 regions. TCRdb passed the multiplex PCR reads through MiXCR, listing each CDR3 protein once. The sample gives roughly 560,000 distinct CDR3 sequences, around 13% of which show up once; roughly 9.3% is in the top ten. The same sample was also used in a study of T cells in Graves' hyperthyroidism and ophthalmopathy.

The sequences come from peripheral blood mononuclear cells (PBMCs), collected at new diagnosis, from a patient treated with antithyroid drugs. The receptor set was obtained from a woman aged 25-40 years with Graves disease.

This clonotype has just a few counts. The V gene is TRBV5-4, the J gene TRBJ2-2; TRBD2 matches at 11 bases. Germline V gene data show CDR1 as SGHNT and CDR2 as YYREEE (reference sequence). The CDR3 is made up of 18 amino acids. V was clipped by 1 base and J by 6 bases; unmatched bases: 11. This CDR3 is CASSLSTLAGASAGELFF. Here the CDR3 DNA reads TGTGCCAGCAGCTTGAGTACACTAGCGGGAGCTTCCGCCGGGGAGCTGTTTTTT. The full variable domain, its missing parts supplied by reference TRBV5-4 and TRBJ2-2, is ETGVTQSPTHLIKTRGQQVTLRCSSQSGHNTVSWYQQALGQGPQFIFQYYREEENGRGNFPPRFSGLQFPNYSSELNVNALELDDSALYLCASSLSTLAGASAGELFFGEGSRLTVL.

The J gene is TRBJ1-1, the V gene TRBV6-1; D may be TRBD1 (5 bases). V gave up 11 bases and J gave up 6 bases, with 22 bases separating them. The CDR3 length is 14 residues. Germline V gene lookup returns CDR1 MNHNS and CDR2 SASEGT. CDR3 sequence reads: CAATSNSGRAEAFF. The CDR3 nucleotides read TGTGCCGCGACTTCGAACTCAGGGAGGGCTGAAGCTTTCTTT.

This clonotype was detected ten times or more. The chain has TRBV7-2 and TRBJ2-2; D gene unclear. This CDR3 is built from 17 residues. Germline V gene data show CDR1 as SGHTA and CDR2 as FQGNSA. The V and J ends lost 5 bases and 1 base respectively, with 17 bases between them. The CDR3 reads CASSVKGDILNTGELFF. Written as DNA, the CDR3 is TGTGCCAGCAGCGTCAAGGGTGACATTTTGAACACCGGGGAGCTGTTTTTT.

This clonotype was recorded many times. This chain connects TRBV20-1 to TRBJ1-1; no definite D call. This CDR3 is built from 12 residues. The V end was cut by 3 bases, the J end by 10 bases, with 15 bases between. Per the germline V gene, CDR1 is DFQATT and CDR2 is SNEGSKA (reference sequence). In DNA form, the CDR3 reads TGCAGTGCTAGGGATTTCCGGAGTCTAGCTTTCTTT. It codes for CSARDFRSLAFF.

This clonotype occurred many times. Compared with germline, one end of the junction differs, possibly owing to a read error. This chain uses TRBV2 with TRBJ2-1, with TRBD2 identical over 7 bases. The CDR3 sequence is 16 residues long. Germline V gene lookup returns CDR1 SNHLY and CDR2 FYNNEI. In nucleotides, the CDR3 is TGTGCCAACAGTTCCATCCGGGACTACGGGTTGGATGAGCAGTTCTTC. Its protein product is CANSSIRDYGLDEQFF.

This clonotype was picked up many times. The V gene is TRBV27, the J gene TRBJ1-2; D not certain. This CDR3 has 14 amino acids. The V end lost 6 bases, the J end lost 2 bases, and 13 bases lay between the germline ends. Germline CDR1 MNHEY, CDR2 SMNVEV (reference sequence). The CDR3 loop is CASSTRPHNYGYTF. DNA for the CDR3: TGTGCCAGCAGCACCAGACCGCACAACTATGGCTACACCTTC.

V gene TRBV11-3 combines with J gene TRBJ2-1, with a weak D call TRBD2 (6 bases). Germline V gene data show CDR1 as SGHNT and CDR2 as YENEEA. Trimming pared 7 bases from V and 7 bases from J, leaving 20 bases between. This CDR3 is 15 amino acids long. CDR3 coding DNA: TGTGCCAGCACCCAACAGACCGGGACTGGGAATGAGCAGTTCTTC. Translating gives CASTQQTGTGNEQFF.

This clonotype has a count of ten or more. The chain combines TRBV5-1 with TRBJ2-7; TRBD2 matches 8 bases. The J segment lost 3 bases and the V segment lost 4 bases, leaving 3 bases of the junction unmatched. The CDR3 is 13 residues long. CDR1 is SGHRS and CDR2 is YFSETQ in the germline V gene. The CDR3 loop reads CASSPGGFYEQYF. CDR3 sequence (DNA): TGCGCCAGCAGCCCGGGGGGGTTCTACGAGCAGTACTTC.